This TCR beta chain comes out of a study of T cell responses to AZD1222 COVID-19 vaccine. The study's findings and limits: The peak T cell response came first, and repertoires were sampled only after it.

Data came from immunoSEQ multiplex PCR; TCRdb stores just in-frame clones and leaves some out. The sample carries about 100,000 clones, more than 90% recorded once. For this clone: The antigen remains unidentified.

J lost 6 bases, V lost 7 bases, and 6 bases had no gene match. This CDR3 is built from 13 residues. The chain employs TRBV12-3 or TRBV12-4 and TRBJ1-3, with 7 bases identical to TRBD1. Sequencing used peripheral blood, obtained on day 0 of AZD1222 vaccination. The clonotype was recovered from an adult in good health. The chain's CDR3 is CASTLTGVNTIYF. In DNA form, the CDR3 reads TGTGCCAGCACCCTCACAGGGGTAAACACCATATATTTT.